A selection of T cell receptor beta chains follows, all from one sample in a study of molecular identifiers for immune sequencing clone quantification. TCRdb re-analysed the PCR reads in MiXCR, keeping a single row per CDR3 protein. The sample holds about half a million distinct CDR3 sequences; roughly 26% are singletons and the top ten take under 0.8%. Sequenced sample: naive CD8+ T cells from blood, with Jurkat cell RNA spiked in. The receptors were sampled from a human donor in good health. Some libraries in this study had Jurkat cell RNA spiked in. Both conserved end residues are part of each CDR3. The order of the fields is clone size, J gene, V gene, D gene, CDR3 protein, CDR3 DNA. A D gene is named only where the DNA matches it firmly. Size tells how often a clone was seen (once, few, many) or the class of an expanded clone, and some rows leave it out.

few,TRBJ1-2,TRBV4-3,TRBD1,CASSQYMVLGTEENYGYTF,TGCGCCAGCAGCCAATACATGGTCTTGGGGACAGAAGAAAACTATGGCTACACCTTC
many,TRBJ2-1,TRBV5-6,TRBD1,CASSNGQGMHEQFF,TGTGCCAGCAGCAACGGACAGGGTATGCATGAGCAGTTCTTC
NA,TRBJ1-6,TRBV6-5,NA,CASSYSGGISPLHF,TGTGCCAGCAGTTACTCTGGGGGGATCTCACCCCTCCACTTT
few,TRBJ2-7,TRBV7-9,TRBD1,CASSSPGQGWHEQYF,TGTGCCAGCAGCTCACCGGGACAGGGATGGCACGAGCAGTACTTC
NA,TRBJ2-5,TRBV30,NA,CASERDTQETQYF,TGTGCCTCCGAGAGGGACACCCAAGAGACCCAGTACTTC
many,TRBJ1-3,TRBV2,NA,CASTEGGSGNTIYF,TGTGCCAGCACCGAGGGGGGCTCTGGAAACACCATATATTTT
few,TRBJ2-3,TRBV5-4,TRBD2,CASSFGTSGSGPDTQYF,TGTGCCAGCAGCTTTGGGACTAGCGGGAGCGGGCCAGATACGCAGTATTTT
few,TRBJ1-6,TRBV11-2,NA,CASSLDLAFEGNSYNSPLHF,TGTGCCAGCAGCTTGGATTTGGCATTTGAGGGGAACTCCTATAATTCACCCCTCCACTTT
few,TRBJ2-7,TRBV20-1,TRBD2,CSARSKAGTYEQYF,TGCAGTGCTAGGAGTAAAGCGGGAACCTACGAGCAGTACTTC
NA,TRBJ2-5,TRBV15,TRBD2,CATRLAGVETQYF,TGTGCCACCAGATTAGCGGGGGTTGAGACCCAGTACTTC